These 28 T cell receptor beta chains were sequenced from one sample in a study of cytomegalovirus exposure and HLA in healthy donors (dated 2017 in TCRdb). The library was built by means of the immunoSEQ multiplex PCR assay. The multiplex PCR relied on a mix of 60 forward primers for TCR Vbeta segments and 13 reverse primers for TCR Jbeta segments. TCRdb retrieved this table from immuneACCESS and kept in-frame rearrangements only. Not all clones are present; in checked studies, unresolved V genes account for under half, and no reason is known for the remainder. The sample has around 180,000 clones on record, around 85% of them singletons. The ten largest clones take up 1% of the sample. Sequencing used PBMCs. The source is a boy younger than 10 in good health and CMV-seronegative.

The rearrangement joins TRBV7-2 to TRBJ2-3; TRBD2 aligns across 8 bases. J was trimmed by 8 bases and V by 4 bases; bases with no gene match: 14. The CDR3 has 16 residues. Germline lookup yields CDR1 SGHTA and CDR2 FQGNSA. The CDR3 coding sequence is TGTGCCAGCAGCTCCCGATCGGGGGGGAGTTTTGCTACGCAGTATTTT. It is translated as CASSSRSGGSFATQYF. The variable domain in full, with the rest retrieved from reference TRBV7-2 and TRBJ2-3, is GAGVSQSPSNKVTEKGKDVELRCDPISGHTALYWYRQSLGQGLEFLIYFQGNSAPDKSGLPSDRFSAERTGGSVSTLTIQRTQQEDSAVYLCASSSRSGGSFATQYFGPGTRLTVL.

The chain is built from TRBV29-1 and TRBJ2-7; 7 bases are a match to TRBD2. Germline V lookup: CDR1 SQVTM, CDR2 ANQGSEA. V was clipped by 4 bases and J by 6 bases; unmatched bases: 12. CDR3 size: 14 residues. CDR3 nucleotide sequence: TGCAGCGTTGTGATCGGGCTAGCGGCTACCGAGCAGTACTTC. It encodes CSVVIGLAATEQYF.

The chain uses TRBV29-1 and TRBJ2-3, with a weak D call TRBD1 (5 bases). Germline values: CDR1 SQVTM, CDR2 ANQGSEA. The CDR3 extends over 12 amino acids. V lost 6 bases, J lost 5 bases, and 12 bases lay in between. The CDR3 bases are TGCAGCGTGCTCCTAGGGGTAGATACGCAGTATTTT. Amino acids: CSVLLGVDTQYF.

The chain has TRBV10-1 and TRBJ2-7; TRBD1 matches at 7 bases. This CDR3 region has 17 residues. Germline CDR1 WNHNN, CDR2 SYGVQD (reference sequence). Trimming took 0 bases from V and 2 from J; bases not matched to a gene: 10. The CDR3 is CASSESVRTGNPYEQYF. The CDR3 region has the DNA TGCGCCAGCAGTGAGTCGGTACGGACAGGAAACCCCTACGAGCAGTACTTC.

This chain joins TRBV27 and TRBJ2-3; 8 nucleotides line up with TRBD1. V trimming: 6 bases; J trimming: 2 bases; junction bases outside the gene matches: 16. CDR1 MNHEY and CDR2 SMNVEV come from the germline V gene (reference sequence). The CDR3 is 18 residues long. The CDR3 loop reads CASSPQVPGQGLTDTQYF. CDR3 bases: TGTGCCAGCAGCCCCCAAGTCCCCGGACAGGGCCTCACAGATACGCAGTATTTT.

The rearrangement links TRBV7-9 to TRBJ2-7; D is perhaps TRBD2 (5 bases). This CDR3 spans 13 amino acids. Germline V lookup: CDR1 SEHNR, CDR2 FQNEAQ (reference sequence). Trimming cost V 4 bases and J 5 bases, with 12 bases left between them. CDR3 region: CASSSPWGDEQYF. The CDR3 DNA reads as TGTGCCAGCAGCTCCCCTTGGGGAGACGAGCAGTACTTC.

The chain carries TRBV7-9 and TRBJ1-1; 9 bases map to TRBD1. V lost 1 base to trimming and J lost 4 bases; unmatched junction nucleotides: 1. The CDR3 runs to 14 residues. The germline CDR1 and CDR2 sequences are SEHNR and FQNEAQ (reference sequence). DNA for the CDR3: TGTGCCAGCAGCTTAGACAGGGGGCGCACTGAAGCTTTCTTT. It codes for CASSLDRGRTEAFF.

The chain is built from TRBV2 and TRBJ1-5; no clear D. The ends were cut back, 5 bases at V and 2 bases at J, with 10 bases in the middle. CDR3 length: 14 amino acids. Per the germline V gene, CDR1 is SNHLY and CDR2 is FYNNEI. The CDR3, as DNA: TGTGCCAGCAGTTCGGGGAATGGCAATCAGCCCCAGCATTTT. Protein product: CASSSGNGNQPQHF.

This chain joins TRBV27 and TRBJ2-2, with no clear D. Germline loops: CDR1 MNHEY, CDR2 SMNVEV (reference sequence). Trimming removed 0 bases at V and 2 bases at J, with 4 bases between. This CDR3 is 14 amino acids long. CDR3 region: CASSLSRNTGELFF. The CDR3 DNA reads TGTGCCAGCAGTTTATCCAGAAACACCGGGGAGCTGTTTTTT.

This clone was seen only a few times. The V call is TRBV7-9, the J call TRBJ2-3; D gene ambiguous. The ends were cut back, 8 bases at V and 2 bases at J, with 17 bases in the middle. CDR1 and CDR2 (germline): SEHNR, FQNEAQ (reference sequence). This CDR3 is built from 15 residues. CDR3 nucleotides: TGTGCCAGCGCGCCGGCGGAGATTTTCACAGATACGCAGTATTTT. It yields the protein CASAPAEIFTDTQYF.

The chain uses TRBV6-1 and TRBJ1-2; D gene unclear. There are 11 residues in the CDR3. V gave up 7 bases and J gave up 8 bases, with 11 bases separating them. Germline CDR1 and CDR2: MNHNS and SASEGT. The CDR3 bases are TGTGCCAGCAACTTTATTTACGGCTACACCTTC. Encoded protein: CASNFIYGYTF.

The chain joins TRBV2 to TRBJ2-5; D remains unclear. CDR1 is SNHLY, CDR2 FYNNEI, per germline. The CDR3 runs 13 residues. Trimming shortened V by 4 bases and J by 2 bases, and 8 bases separated the two germline ends. CDR3 DNA: TGTGCCAGCAGTGGAGAAGCACAAGAGACCCAGTACTTC. Translating it yields CASSGEAQETQYF.

This CDR3 is CATGPLNTEAFF. The CDR3 nucleotides are TGTGCCACCGGGCCTCTGAACACTGAAGCTTTCTTT. The chain has TRBV15 and TRBJ1-1; D remains ambiguous. The V and J ends lost 8 bases and 0 bases respectively, with 7 bases between them. CDR1 and CDR2 (germline): LNHNV, YYDKDF (reference sequence). CDR3 size: 12 residues.

This chain links TRBV28 with TRBJ2-3, with D possibly being TRBD2 (5 bases). The CDR3 covers 14 residues. Trimming took off 9 bases at V and 0 bases at J, with 13 bases between the two ends. CDR1 MDHEN and CDR2 SYDVKM come from the germline V gene. The DNA for the CDR3 is TGTGCCAGTAGTGGGAGCGGCAGCACAGATACGCAGTATTTT. Translation: CASSGSGSTDTQYF.

The V call is TRBV29-1, the J call TRBJ2-7; TRBD2 is a possible D gene (5 bases). This CDR3 contains 12 residues. Per the germline V gene, CDR1 is SQVTM and CDR2 is ANQGSEA. With 4 bases removed from V and 0 bases from J, the gap between germline ends came to 7 bases. CDR3 sequence (DNA): TGCAGCGTTGCGGGATTCTCCTACGAGCAGTACTTC. Its protein product is CSVAGFSYEQYF.

This clone has only one observation. As DNA, the CDR3 is TGTGCCAGCAGCTTGCCGGGACAGGGGCCGTTGAATGAGCAGTTCTTC. This gives the protein CASSLPGQGPLNEQFF. The V call is TRBV5-6, the J call TRBJ2-1; 10 nucleotides agree with TRBD1. The ends lost 1 base at V and 7 bases at J; junction bases unmatched: 8. The CDR3 is 16 residues long. In germline, CDR1 is SGHDT, CDR2 YYEEEE.

J is TRBJ2-4 and V is TRBV2; TRBD2 aligns across 7 bases. Germline loops: CDR1 SNHLY, CDR2 FYNNEI. The trim removed 2 bases at V and 3 bases at J, leaving 10 bases unmatched. The CDR3 loop spans 17 amino acids. CDR3 DNA sequence: TGTGCCAGCAGTGAAATGGGTCCGGGAGGAGGCAAAAACATTCAGTACTTC. Residues: CASSEMGPGGGKNIQYF.

This rearrangement joins TRBV29-1 to TRBJ2-2; 10 bases are a match to TRBD1. The CDR3 consists of 15 residues. Trimming cost V 7 bases and J 7 bases; bases outside gene matches: 12. Germline V gene lookup returns CDR1 SQVTM and CDR2 ANQGSEA. CDR3 coding DNA: TGCAGCGCAGCTGAAGACAGGGGGCTGGTCGGGGAGCTGTTTTTT. This translates into CSAAEDRGLVGELFF.

The chain recombines TRBV13 with TRBJ1-2; 9 bases are shared with TRBD1. The CDR3 is 13 residues long. V was pared by 4 bases and J by 6 bases, with 3 bases of the junction left unmatched. The germline V gene has CDR1 PRHDT and CDR2 FYEKMQ (reference sequence). The CDR3 here is CASSSTGGNGYTF. The CDR3 DNA sequence: TGTGCCAGCAGCTCTACAGGGGGCAATGGCTACACCTTC.

The chain recombines TRBV6-1 with TRBJ2-5; unclear D gene. CDR1 is MNHNS and CDR2 is SASEGT in the germline V gene. CDR3 length: 13 residues. With 6 bases removed from V and 0 bases from J, the gap between germline ends came to 8 bases. CDR3 DNA: TGTGCCAGCAGGTCCCGGTACCAAGAGACCCAGTACTTC. Translation gives CASRSRYQETQYF.

The chain couples TRBV9 to TRBJ2-2, with D unclear. The CDR3 runs to 14 residues. Between the trimmed V and J ends, which lost 0 bases and 4 bases, there was a span of 7 bases. CDR1 SGDLS and CDR2 YYNGEE come from the germline V gene. The CDR3 loop reads CASSVDPSTGELFF. CDR3 bases: TGTGCCAGCAGCGTAGATCCCTCCACCGGGGAGCTGTTTTTT.

The chain links TRBV5-1 to TRBJ2-5; possible D gene TRBD2, 6 bases. Per germline, CDR1 SGHRS and CDR2 YFSETQ. The CDR3 has 15 amino acids. Deletions cut 3 bases from V and 4 bases from J, with 16 bases between. This CDR3 reads CASSSGGQKGETQYF. The CDR3, as DNA: TGCGCCAGCAGCTCTGGAGGGCAGAAGGGAGAGACCCAGTACTTC.

V usage is TRBV28 and J usage is TRBJ1-3; D not resolved. Germline values: CDR1 MDHEN, CDR2 SYDVKM. The CDR3 extends over 16 amino acids. Trimming took off 6 bases at V and 0 bases at J, with 15 bases between the two ends. DNA for the CDR3: TGTGCCAGCAGCCCCCTCGGACGGGACTCTGGAAACACCATATATTTT. Translation: CASSPLGRDSGNTIYF. Drawing the rest from reference TRBV28 and TRBJ1-3, the complete variable domain is DVKVTQSSRYLVKRTGEKVFLECVQDMDHENMFWYRQDPGLGLRLIYFSYDVKMKEKGDIPEGYSVSREKKERFSLILESASTNQTSMYLCASSPLGRDSGNTIYFGEGSWLTVV.

The chain employs TRBV10-1 and TRBJ2-5; 8 nucleotides match TRBD1. Germline V gene lookup returns CDR1 WNHNN and CDR2 SYGVQD (reference sequence). J was trimmed by 4 bases and V by 8 bases; bases with no gene match: 18. This CDR3 spans 17 amino acids. This chain's CDR3 is CASDGDSSWTGRETQYF. Here the CDR3 DNA reads TGCGCCAGCGACGGTGATTCCAGTTGGACAGGGAGAGAGACCCAGTACTTC.

The rearrangement uses TRBV7-6 and TRBJ2-1; 7 bases map to TRBD2. Germline assignment: CDR1 SGHVS and CDR2 FNYEAQ. V gave up 5 bases and J gave up 3 bases; unmatched junction bases: 10. The CDR3 has 16 residues. Written as DNA, the CDR3 is TGTGCCAGCAGCACCAAAGTAGCGGGTCACTACAATGAGCAGTTCTTC. This encodes CASSTKVAGHYNEQFF.

Comment on this clone: No conserved phenylalanine or tryptophan is present at the end of the CDR3, so a read error is the likely explanation. The chain carries TRBV28 and TRBJ1-1, with 7 bases that match TRBD1. Germline values: CDR1 MDHEN, CDR2 SYDVKM. CDR3 length: 14 residues. V was clipped by 3 bases and J by 1 base; unmatched bases: 2. For the CDR3, the DNA is TGTGCCAGCAGTTTGGGACAGAAGAACACTGAAGCTTTCCTT. Its protein product is CASSLGQKNTEAFL.

The chain joins TRBV7-8 to TRBJ2-7; no clear D. This CDR3 contains 14 residues. V lost 1 base to trimming and J lost 1 base, with 8 bases between them. Germline CDR1 reads SGHVS; CDR2 reads FQNEAQ. The CDR3 DNA is TGTGCCAGCAGCTTAGGTACGGAGTCCTACGAGCAGTACGTC. Protein sequence: CASSLGTESYEQYV.

The chain links TRBV27 to TRBJ2-6, with D possibly matching TRBD1 (5 bases). The CDR3 loop spans 17 amino acids. The V gene lost 6 bases and the J gene lost 0 bases, with 15 bases spanning the gap. Germline CDR1 reads MNHEY; CDR2 reads SMNVEV (reference sequence). CDR3 coding DNA: TGTGCCAGCAGCCCAGGGCAGGGCGTCTCTGGGGCCAACGTCCTGACTTTC. Translated, it gives CASSPGQGVSGANVLTF.